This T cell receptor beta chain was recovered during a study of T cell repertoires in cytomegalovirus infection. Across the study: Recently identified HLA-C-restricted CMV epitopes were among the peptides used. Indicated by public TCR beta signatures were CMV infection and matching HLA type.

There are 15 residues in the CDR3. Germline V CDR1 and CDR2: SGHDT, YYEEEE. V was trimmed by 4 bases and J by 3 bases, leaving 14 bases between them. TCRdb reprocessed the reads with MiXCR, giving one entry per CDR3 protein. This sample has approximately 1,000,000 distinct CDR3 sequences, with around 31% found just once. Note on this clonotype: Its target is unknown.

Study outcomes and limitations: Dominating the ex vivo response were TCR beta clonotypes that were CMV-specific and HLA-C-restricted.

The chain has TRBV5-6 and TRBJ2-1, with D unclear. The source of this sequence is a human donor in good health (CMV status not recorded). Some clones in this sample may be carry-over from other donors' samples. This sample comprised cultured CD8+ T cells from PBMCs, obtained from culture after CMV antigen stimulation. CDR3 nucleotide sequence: TGTGCCAGCAGCATCCCCCTTCCGGACTACAATGAGCAGTTCTTC. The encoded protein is CASSIPLPDYNEQFF.